One sample yielded the 30 T cell receptor beta chains listed below, sequenced in a study of cytomegalovirus exposure and HLA in healthy donors. With 60 Vbeta and 13 Jbeta primers, the PCR was carried out. Assay used: immunoSEQ multiplex PCR; TCRdb lists only in-frame clones, some missing. The sample has approximately 220,000 clones, approximately 82% seen once. The sample consisted of PBMCs. Every receptor here comes from a man between 18 and 35 years old in good health and CMV-seronegative.

This chain's CDR3 is CASWGQANGEQYF. Written as DNA, the CDR3 is TGTGCCAGCTGGGGGCAGGCGAACGGCGAGCAGTACTTC. The chain links TRBV6-1 to TRBJ2-7; D perhaps matches TRBD1 (6 bases). The CDR3 runs to 13 residues. CDR1 MNHNS and CDR2 SASEGT come from the germline V gene. The V gene lost 8 bases and the J gene lost 6 bases, with 17 bases spanning the gap.

This clone was recorded only once. This chain links TRBV6-5 with TRBJ2-3; 7 nucleotides match TRBD1. Germline values: CDR1 MNHEY, CDR2 SVGAGI. This CDR3 contains 14 residues. The junction had 2 bases not matched to a gene; V was cut back by 0 bases and J by 5 bases. The DNA of the CDR3 is TGTGCCAGCAGTTACTCTGACAGGGAAGATACGCAGTATTTT. Residues: CASSYSDREDTQYF.

This clone was seen only once. The chain is built from TRBV25-1 and TRBJ1-2; 8 nucleotides agree with TRBD1. CDR1 is MGHDK and CDR2 is SYGVNS in the germline V gene. The ends lost 3 bases at V and 7 bases at J; junction bases unmatched: 7. The CDR3 has 14 amino acids. The DNA for the CDR3 is TGTGCCAGCAGTGACCTCCAGGGGGCGAGTGGCTACACCTTC. Its translation: CASSDLQGASGYTF.

CDR3 in DNA: TGTGCCAGCAGTAAAAGCGGGAGGCCGGAGACCCAGTACTTC. Translation gives CASSKSGRPETQYF. This sequence joins TRBV6-5 and TRBJ2-5, with 9 positions matching TRBD2. CDR3 length: 14 amino acids. The germline V gene has CDR1 MNHEY and CDR2 SVGAGI. V shed 5 bases, J shed 5 bases, and the junction held 6 bases outside the gene matches.

The gene calls are TRBV5-5 and TRBJ1-5; the D gene is possibly TRBD1 (5 bases). This CDR3 spans 13 amino acids. Looked up from germline, CDR1 is SGHKS and CDR2 is YYEKEE (reference sequence). V lost 2 bases and J lost 5, with 8 bases in between. The CDR3 sequence: CASSLGGDQPQHF. In DNA form, the CDR3 reads TGTGCCAGCAGCTTAGGAGGGGATCAGCCCCAGCATTTT.

The chain has TRBV5-8 and TRBJ2-7, with 7 bases that match TRBD1. This CDR3 is 13 amino acids long. V lost 2 bases, J lost 5 bases, and 4 bases stayed unmatched. Germline V CDR1 and CDR2: SGHTS, YDEGEE. CDR3 residues: CASSLEQGNEQYF. The CDR3 DNA reads TGTGCCAGCAGCTTAGAACAGGGGAACGAGCAGTACTTC.

V is TRBV27 and J is TRBJ2-3, with 13 bases identical to TRBD2. With 6 bases clipped from V and 5 bases from J, the junction kept 11 bases outside the gene matches. The germline V gene encodes CDR1 MNHEY and CDR2 SMNVEV (reference sequence). The CDR3 runs to 17 residues. The CDR3 here is CASRGPWTSGSLDTQYF. As DNA, the CDR3 is TGTGCCAGCAGGGGACCTTGGACTAGCGGGAGTTTAGATACGCAGTATTTT.

The chain couples TRBV10-3 to TRBJ2-1; 10 nucleotides match TRBD2. From germline, CDR1 is ENHRY and CDR2 SYGVKD. The CDR3 is 19 residues long. J was trimmed by 0 bases and V by 2 bases; bases with no gene match: 10. The CDR3: CAISELIGLAVSSYNEQFF. The CDR3 bases are TGTGCCATCAGTGAGCTTATCGGACTAGCGGTTAGCTCCTACAATGAGCAGTTCTTC.

This rearrangement joins TRBV7-3 to TRBJ2-4; 10 positions match TRBD1. This CDR3 is 18 amino acids long. Looked up from germline, CDR1 is SGHTA and CDR2 is FQGTGA. The V gene end was trimmed by 1 base and the J gene end by 2 bases; junction bases not matched to a gene: 8. CDR3 amino acids: CASSLRGPGQGSKNIQYF. The CDR3 DNA sequence: TGTGCCAGCAGCTTAAGGGGACCGGGACAGGGGTCCAAAAACATTCAGTACTTC.

This chain uses TRBV5-1 with TRBJ2-3; 8 positions agree with TRBD1. The CDR3 spans 17 residues. V shed 4 bases and J 3 bases; nucleotides not matched to a gene: 13. The germline gives CDR1 SGHRS, CDR2 YFSETQ. CDR3 sequence: CASSPTPGGASTDTQYF. CDR3 nucleotides: TGCGCCAGCAGCCCTACTCCAGGGGGCGCATCAACAGATACGCAGTATTTT.

The CDR3 sequence is CASSQAGGTNEKLFF. The CDR3 bases are TGTGCCAGCAGCCAGGCAGGGGGGACTAATGAAAAACTGTTTTTT. The chain couples TRBV6-5 to TRBJ1-4, with 7 bases aligning to TRBD1. V trimming: 6 bases; J trimming: 2 bases; junction bases outside the gene matches: 6. The CDR3 is made up of 15 amino acids. Per the germline V gene, CDR1 is MNHEY and CDR2 is SVGAGI.

This chain uses TRBV5-6 with TRBJ2-5; 10 bases are a match to TRBD2. The DNA end favors TRBJ2-7, so the J call may be wrong. The CDR3 is 16 residues long. Per the germline V gene, CDR1 is SGHDT and CDR2 is YYEEEE. The DNA for the CDR3 is TGTGCCAGCAGCGGACCCGGGACTAGCGACTCCTACGAGCAGTACTTC. It is translated as CASSGPGTSDSYEQYF.

The chain uses TRBV11-2 and TRBJ1-2, with 8 bases matching TRBD1. The J segment lost 4 bases and the V segment lost 5 bases, leaving 9 bases of the junction unmatched. There are 15 residues in the CDR3. Germline V gene data show CDR1 as SGHAT and CDR2 as FQNNGV. The CDR3: CASSTLTGEGYGYTF. CDR3 bases: TGTGCCAGCAGCACATTGACAGGGGAGGGCTATGGCTACACCTTC.

V and J are TRBV28 and TRBJ2-7; D is unresolved. CDR3 length: 13 residues. Germline V gene sequence: CDR1 MDHEN, CDR2 SYDVKM. Trimming took off 5 bases at V and 3 bases at J, with 11 bases between the two ends. The CDR3 region has the DNA TGTGCCAGCAGTGCTGGGCTAATCTACGAGCAGTACTTC. It specifies CASSAGLIYEQYF. Complete variable domain (other parts from reference TRBV28 and TRBJ2-7): DVKVTQSSRYLVKRTGEKVFLECVQDMDHENMFWYRQDPGLGLRLIYFSYDVKMKEKGDIPEGYSVSREKKERFSLILESASTNQTSMYLCASSAGLIYEQYFGPGTRLTVT.

The chain has TRBV12-5 and TRBJ2-1, with 7 bases fitting TRBD1. The CDR3 covers 15 residues. Germline-derived CDR1 and CDR2 are LGHNT and FRNRAP. J lost 0 bases, V lost 7 bases, and 6 bases had no gene match. CDR3: CASAQGDSSYNEQFF. CDR3 DNA: TGTGCTAGTGCCCAGGGGGATAGCTCCTACAATGAGCAGTTCTTC.

The chain combines TRBV5-6 with TRBJ1-2, with 10 bases lining up with TRBD1. V dropped 5 bases and J dropped 4; count of bases not matched to a gene: 11. This CDR3 contains 16 residues. Germline V CDR1 and CDR2: SGHDT, YYEEEE. CDR3 in amino acids: CASRRTGTGDIYGYTF. CDR3 coding DNA: TGTGCCAGCAGACGAACCGGGACAGGGGATATCTATGGCTACACCTTC.

The chain joins TRBV7-3 to TRBJ2-3, with 12 bases fitting TRBD2. CDR1 and CDR2 (germline): SGHTA, FQGTGA. The CDR3 totals 16 residues. With 1 base clipped from V and 5 bases from J, the junction kept 4 bases outside the gene matches. CDR3 region: CASSLSTSGRKDTQYF. The CDR3 DNA is TGTGCCAGCAGCTTAAGTACTAGCGGGAGGAAAGATACGCAGTATTTT.

This clone was seen once. The chain recombines TRBV27 with TRBJ2-3, with 7 bases identical to TRBD2. CDR3 size: 13 residues. Germline assignment: CDR1 MNHEY and CDR2 SMNVEV (reference sequence). V was pared by 5 bases and J by 9 bases, with 8 bases of the junction left unmatched. DNA for the CDR3: TGTGCCAGCAGTGGGAGGGAGGTAGGAACGCAGTATTTT. It codes for CASSGREVGTQYF.

This clone appeared a few times. The V call is TRBV5-1, the J call TRBJ1-6; TRBD1 aligns across 9 bases. With 0 bases clipped from V and 11 bases from J, the junction kept 6 bases outside the gene matches. The CDR3 runs to 15 residues. In germline, CDR1 is SGHRS, CDR2 YFSETQ. The CDR3 region has the DNA TGCGCCAGCAGCTTGGCCGGGACAGGGAGTGCACCCCTCCACTTT. It is translated as CASSLAGTGSAPLHF.

This clone was seen more than once but under ten times. V is TRBV19 and J is TRBJ1-2; D not resolved. The CDR3 covers 16 residues. Germline V lookup: CDR1 LNHDA, CDR2 SQIVND (reference sequence). V was shortened by 5 bases and J by 3 bases, with 19 bases between the two germline ends. The CDR3, as DNA: TGTGCCAGTAGTTCATGGGTGGAAAAGGGAGACTATGGCTACACCTTC. Its protein is CASSSWVEKGDYGYTF.

The chain employs TRBV5-1 and TRBJ2-3, with TRBD2 matching over 7 bases. The trim removed 4 bases at V and 3 bases at J, leaving 11 bases unmatched. Germline values: CDR1 SGHRS, CDR2 YFSETQ. This CDR3 is built from 16 residues. CDR3 DNA: TGCGCCAGCAGCACTGGTTTCGGCGGGAGAACAGATACGCAGTATTTT. Its protein is CASSTGFGGRTDTQYF. Together with reference TRBV5-1 and TRBJ2-3, the CDR3 gives the full variable domain: KAGVTQTPRYLIKTRGQQVTLSCSPISGHRSVSWYQQTPGQGLQFLFEYFSETQRNKGNFPGRFSGRQFSNSRSEMNVSTLELGDSALYLCASSTGFGGRTDTQYFGPGTRLTVL.

The chain links TRBV7-3 to TRBJ2-2, with TRBD2 matching 7 bases. The CDR3 spans 15 residues. Losses at the gene ends were 4 bases for V and 6 bases for J; bases not matched to a gene: 8. Germline CDR1 is SGHTA and CDR2 is FQGTGA. The CDR3: CASSSGGPPAGELFF. The CDR3 DNA reads TGTGCCAGCAGCTCGGGGGGACCACCTGCCGGGGAGCTGTTTTTT.

This chain connects TRBV5-8 to TRBJ1-2, with 7 bases identical to TRBD1. Germline CDR1 is SGHTS and CDR2 is YDEGEE. V lost 2 bases, J lost 2 bases, and 6 bases stayed unmatched. This CDR3 region has 15 residues. CDR3 amino acids: CASSFYRGPNYGYTF. CDR3 DNA sequence: TGTGCCAGCAGCTTCTACAGGGGCCCCAACTATGGCTACACCTTC.

This sequence joins TRBV28 and TRBJ2-3; maybe TRBD2 (9 bases). Germline V gene data show CDR1 as MDHEN and CDR2 as SYDVKM. V gave up 6 bases and J gave up 0 bases, with 19 bases separating them. The length of the CDR3 is 17 residues. CDR3: CASSRQGSGGSTDTQYF. The CDR3 bases are TGTGCCAGCAGCAGACAGGGGAGCGGGGGGAGCACAGATACGCAGTATTTT.

The chain employs TRBV7-8 and TRBJ2-7; 9 bases line up with TRBD2. The CDR3 is 14 residues long. The V segment lost 5 bases and the J segment 1 base; nucleotides outside the gene matches: 3. Looked up from germline, CDR1 is SGHVS and CDR2 is FQNEAQ. The CDR3 nucleotides are TGTGCCAGCAGCAGCGGGAGGTTTTCCTACGAGCAGTACTTC. It codes for CASSSGRFSYEQYF.

V gene TRBV7-8 combines with J gene TRBJ2-1; 10 bases line up with TRBD2. V gave up 1 base and J gave up 0 bases; unmatched junction bases: 6. This CDR3 has 18 amino acids. Germline V gene sequence: CDR1 SGHVS, CDR2 FQNEAQ. The CDR3 DNA reads TGTGCCAGCAGCTTAGTTCTAGCGGGAGTTTTCTCCTACAATGAGCAGTTCTTC. Protein: CASSLVLAGVFSYNEQFF.

V gene TRBV9 combines with J gene TRBJ2-3; the match to TRBD1 covers 10 bases. The V and J ends lost 4 bases and 0 bases, in that order; junction bases with no gene match: 5. Germline CDR1 reads SGDLS; CDR2 reads YYNGEE. The CDR3 is made up of 16 amino acids. The CDR3 is CASSQSDRGSTDTQYF. The DNA of the CDR3 is TGTGCCAGCAGCCAATCGGACAGGGGGAGCACAGATACGCAGTATTTT.

The V gene is TRBV10-3, the J gene TRBJ2-3; 8 positions agree with TRBD2. The CDR3 runs to 16 residues. Germline V gene lookup returns CDR1 ENHRY and CDR2 SYGVKD. The trim removed 7 bases at V and 0 bases at J, leaving 9 bases unmatched. This CDR3 reads CAITQREGTSTDTQYF. The DNA of the CDR3 is TGTGCCATCACCCAACGGGAGGGGACTAGCACAGATACGCAGTATTTT.

The V and J genes are TRBV29-1 and TRBJ1-1; weak D call: TRBD1 (6 bases). CDR1 is SQVTM and CDR2 is ANQGSEA in the germline V gene. Trimming shortened V by 6 bases and J by 4 bases, and 12 bases separated the two germline ends. CDR3 length: 12 amino acids. DNA for the CDR3: TGCAGCGTCCGGGGGGCTGGCACTGAAGCTTTCTTT. It codes for CSVRGAGTEAFF. Full variable domain (outside the CDR3, taken from reference TRBV29-1 and TRBJ1-1): SAVISQKPSRDICQRGTSLTIQCQVDSQVTMMFWYRQQPGQSLTLIATANQGSEATYESGFVIDKFPISRPNLTFSTLTVSNMSPEDSSIYLCSVRGAGTEAFFGQGTRLTVV.

This chain links TRBV11-2 with TRBJ1-1; 8 bases line up with TRBD1. The ends lost 6 bases at V and 1 base at J; junction bases unmatched: 16. The CDR3 totals 18 residues. Germline CDR1 is SGHAT and CDR2 is FQNNGV. The CDR3 sequence is CASRPGGRRGQPNTEAFF. The CDR3 DNA reads as TGTGCCAGCAGACCTGGAGGACGCAGGGGGCAACCGAACACTGAAGCTTTCTTT.